The 22 T cell receptor beta chains presented below share a single source sample, sequenced in a study of T-cell memory formation after mild COVID-19 (dated by TCRdb to about 2021). Receptor amplification or capture employed 5' RACE. Sequencing used an Illumina NovaSeq 6000. In TCRdb, the public reads were trimmed at Q25 with fastp and aligned with MiXCR, with productive beta chains retained. Entries that share a CDR3 protein sequence are merged under the most common genes and DNA. The sample data list roughly 70,000 distinct CDR3 sequences, and around 17% of these were observed just once. The ten largest clones take up 30% to 35% of the sample. Sequences were obtained from PBMCs or a T cell subset sorted from them (not recorded which). Receptors were obtained from an adult woman who had mild COVID-19 (a few samples of this study predate the infection). The sample titles of this study are shuffled in the database, so cell type and time point are left out; the donor was told from shared clones.

The rearrangement uses TRBV6-1 and TRBJ2-7; D is ambiguous. The germline V gene encodes CDR1 MNHNS and CDR2 SASEGT. The CDR3 covers 13 residues. V dropped 6 bases and J dropped 0 bases, with 9 bases sitting between them. The CDR3, as DNA: TGTGCCAGCAGCGGCCGCAGCTCCTACGAGCAGTACTTC. Protein sequence: CASSGRSSYEQYF.

This clonotype was counted a few times. V gene TRBV4-1 combines with J gene TRBJ2-3; 8 bases align to TRBD2. The CDR3 runs 15 residues. Unmatched junction bases numbered 3, after V lost 4 bases and J lost 0 bases. The germline gives CDR1 MGHRA, CDR2 YSYEKL. This CDR3 reads CASSPKRGSTDTQYF. The CDR3 DNA reads as TGCGCCAGCAGCCCGAAGCGGGGGAGCACAGATACGCAGTATTTT.

The table lists this clonotype with a few counts. CDR3 coding DNA: TGTGCCAGCAGCCAAGATCACCACTTCAGCAGCACAGATACGCAGTATTTT. Its protein product is CASSQDHHFSSTDTQYF. This rearrangement joins TRBV3-1 to TRBJ2-3; D remains ambiguous. Trimming pared 0 bases from V and 0 bases from J, leaving 13 bases between. Germline CDR1 LGHDT, CDR2 YNNKEL (reference sequence). The CDR3 consists of 17 residues.

The rearrangement uses TRBV19 and TRBJ2-2; 8 nucleotides line up with TRBD2. V shed 5 bases and J 4 bases; nucleotides not matched to a gene: 3. Germline V gene lookup returns CDR1 LNHDA and CDR2 SQIVND (reference sequence). This CDR3 is built from 14 residues. The CDR3, as DNA: TGTGCCAGTAGTCCAGCGGGGGTCACCGGGGAGCTGTTTTTT. Translating it yields CASSPAGVTGELFF. The full variable domain, completed using reference TRBV19 and TRBJ2-2, is DGGITQSPKYLFRKEGQNVTLSCEQNLNHDAMYWYRQDPGQGLRLIYYSQIVNDFQKGDIAEGYSVSREKKESFPLTVTSAQKNPTAFYLCASSPAGVTGELFFGEGSRLTVL.

This clonotype occurred many times. This chain connects TRBV29-1 to TRBJ2-3; D gene ambiguous. V gave up 7 bases and J gave up 6 bases, with 23 bases separating them. The CDR3 sequence is 15 residues long. The V gene's germline CDR1 is SQVTM and CDR2 ANQGSEA. CDR3 DNA sequence: TGCAGCGGCTCCGGTCGGCAACCTGATTCGGATACGCAGTATTTT. Its protein is CSGSGRQPDSDTQYF.

This clonotype was seen more than once but under ten times. The chain joins TRBV29-1 to TRBJ2-7; 8 bases align to TRBD2. J gave up 2 bases and V 2 bases, and 5 bases lay outside the gene matches. This CDR3 has 14 amino acids. The germline V gene encodes CDR1 SQVTM and CDR2 ANQGSEA. The CDR3 here is CSVEKAGVPYEQYF. The DNA of the CDR3 is TGCAGCGTTGAAAAAGCGGGAGTCCCCTACGAGCAGTACTTC.

CDR3 sequence reads: CASSPGLAGEQYF. CDR3 nucleotide sequence: TGTGCCAGCAGCCCCGGACTAGCGGGGGAGCAGTATTTT. This sequence joins TRBV6-2 or TRBV6-3 and TRBJ2-3, with 13 bases that match TRBD2. The V and J ends lost 6 bases and 11 bases, in that order; junction bases with no gene match: 5. The CDR3 has 13 amino acids. The germline CDR1 and CDR2 sequences are MNHEY and SVGEGT.

The V gene is TRBV7-3, the J gene TRBJ2-3, with D uncertain. The CDR3 consists of 14 residues. CDR1 is SGHTA, CDR2 FQGTGA, per germline. Trimming shortened V by 5 bases and J by 0 bases, and 9 bases separated the two germline ends. The CDR3: CASSLWGSTDTQYF. CDR3 sequence (DNA): TGTGCCAGCAGCCTCTGGGGTAGCACAGATACGCAGTATTTT.

The chain couples TRBV5-1 to TRBJ2-7, with TRBD1 identical over 9 bases. The trim removed 4 bases at V and 2 bases at J, leaving 7 bases unmatched. Per the germline V gene, CDR1 is SGHRS and CDR2 is YFSETQ. The CDR3 spans 15 residues. The CDR3 DNA sequence: TGCGCCAGCAGCCTTGGACAGGGGAGCCCCTACGAGCAGTACTTC. Its protein product is CASSLGQGSPYEQYF.

In this sample, this clonotype turned up a few times. The chain employs TRBV7-2 and TRBJ2-7, with D tentatively TRBD1 (5 bases). The CDR3 spans 13 residues. Germline values: CDR1 SGHTA, CDR2 FQGNSA. The germline V and J ends were trimmed by 1 base and 7 bases, with 11 bases remaining between them. This CDR3 reads CASSLVTGSEQYF. For the CDR3, the DNA is TGTGCCAGCAGCTTAGTTACAGGTTCGGAGCAGTACTTC.

V usage is TRBV4-1 and J usage is TRBJ1-5, with D perhaps matching TRBD1 (6 bases). The germline V and J ends were trimmed by 4 bases and 6 bases, with 13 bases remaining between them. This CDR3 comprises 14 residues. Germline values: CDR1 MGHRA, CDR2 YSYEKL. The CDR3 loop is CASSPRGLGQPQHF. The CDR3 DNA is TGCGCCAGCAGCCCCAGGGGTCTCGGTCAGCCCCAGCATTTT.

This clonotype was detected only a few times. This chain uses TRBV5-1 with TRBJ2-1; D possibly corresponds to TRBD2 (6 bases). The V gene lost 4 bases and the J gene lost 7 bases, with 21 bases spanning the gap. Germline V CDR1 and CDR2: SGHRS, YFSETQ. This CDR3 region has 16 residues. The CDR3 spells CASSLPTSEYGNEQFF. The CDR3 coding sequence is TGCGCCAGCAGCCTCCCGACTAGTGAGTACGGTAATGAGCAGTTCTTC. Complete variable domain (other parts from reference TRBV5-1 and TRBJ2-1): KAGVTQTPRYLIKTRGQQVTLSCSPISGHRSVSWYQQTPGQGLQFLFEYFSETQRNKGNFPGRFSGRQFSNSRSEMNVSTLELGDSALYLCASSLPTSEYGNEQFFGPGTRLTVL.

The chain recombines TRBV7-8 with TRBJ1-5; a weak D match, TRBD1 (5 bases). Germline CDR1 and CDR2: SGHVS and FQNEAQ. CDR3 size: 15 residues. Trimming took 0 bases from V and 5 from J, leaving 11 bases between them. CDR3: CASSLAGEWDQPQHF. In DNA, the CDR3 is TGTGCCAGCAGCTTAGCAGGGGAATGGGATCAGCCCCAGCATTTT.

This clonotype has only a few counts. The chain carries TRBV5-1 and TRBJ2-7; no definite D call. CDR1 is SGHRS and CDR2 is YFSETQ in the germline V gene. With 4 bases removed from V and 1 base from J, the gap between germline ends came to 9 bases. The length of the CDR3 is 13 residues. The CDR3 nucleotides read TGCGCCAGCAGCGAGGAACCATCCTACGAGCAGTACTTC. This gives the protein CASSEEPSYEQYF.

Within the sample, this clonotype is large. A read error is possible here, since a much larger clone lies one base away. The rearrangement uses TRBV12-3 or TRBV12-4 and TRBJ2-5; tentatively, D is TRBD1 (6 bases). The germline V and J ends were trimmed by 6 bases and 3 bases, with 23 bases remaining between them. The length of the CDR3 is 17 residues. The CDR3 region has the DNA TGTGCCAGCAGCCTACTGGGGGCCCGGGACGGCAAAGAGACCCAGTACTTC. This sequence encodes CASSLLGARDGKETQYF.

This chain uses TRBV7-9 with TRBJ1-3, with D perhaps matching TRBD1 (6 bases). Germline CDR1 and CDR2: SEHNR and FQNEAQ (reference sequence). This CDR3 contains 14 residues. Trimming left V 8 bases short and J 2 bases short, with 13 bases between. The CDR3 nucleotides are TGTGCCAGCCGACCAGGGGAAACTGGAAACACCATATATTTT. It translates to CASRPGETGNTIYF. Looking up the rest from reference TRBV7-9 and TRBJ1-3 gives the full variable domain: DTGVSQNPRHKITKRGQNVTFRCDPISEHNRLYWYRQTLGQGPEFLTYFQNEAQLEKSRLLSDRFSAERPKGSFSTLEIQRTEQGDSAMYLCASRPGETGNTIYFGEGSWLTVV.

The sample holds a few counts of this clonotype. The chain carries TRBV7-6 and TRBJ2-3; TRBD1 is a possible D gene (5 bases). CDR1 is SGHVS, CDR2 FNYEAQ, per germline. V was clipped by 4 bases and J by 0 bases, with 14 bases between them. There are 16 residues in the CDR3. The CDR3 sequence: CASSSPDTPSTDTQYF. DNA of the CDR3: TGTGCCAGCAGCTCCCCGGACACCCCTAGCACAGATACGCAGTATTTT.

This clonotype turned up a few times. The chain employs TRBV7-9 and TRBJ1-2; TRBD1 agrees at 10 bases. The V gene end was trimmed by 0 bases and the J gene end by 6 bases; junction bases not matched to a gene: 7. Germline values: CDR1 SEHNR, CDR2 FQNEAQ (reference sequence). The CDR3 spans 16 residues. DNA of the CDR3: TGTGCCAGCAGCTTAGCTACCGGGACAGGGGTCGATGGCTACACCTTC. Amino acids: CASSLATGTGVDGYTF.

The genes are TRBV29-1 and TRBJ1-1, with unresolved D. The CDR3 loop spans 13 amino acids. Trimming shortened V by 0 bases and J by 1 base, and 6 bases separated the two germline ends. Germline assignment: CDR1 SQVTM and CDR2 ANQGSEA. The CDR3, as DNA: TGCAGCGTTGAAGATGAAGAGAACACTGAAGCTTTCTTT. Amino acids: CSVEDEENTEAFF.

The chain carries TRBV7-8 and TRBJ2-7; unclear D gene. The V gene's germline CDR1 is SGHVS and CDR2 FQNEAQ. The CDR3 spans 13 residues. Deletions cut 6 bases from V and 2 bases from J, with 11 bases between. In DNA form, the CDR3 reads TGTGCCAGCAGGGCCGGGCTCACCTACGAGCAGTACTTC. Translated: CASRAGLTYEQYF.

This clonotype was recorded a few times. The rearrangement uses TRBV7-3 and TRBJ2-1; 9 positions match TRBD2. This CDR3 has 16 residues. Germline V gives CDR1 SGHTA, CDR2 FQGTGA. The trim removed 5 bases at V and 0 bases at J, leaving 5 bases unmatched. CDR3 in DNA: TGTGCCAGCAGCCCGCATAGCGGGGGCTCCTACAATGAGCAGTTCTTC. This gives the protein CASSPHSGGSYNEQFF.

A few counts support this clonotype. This rearrangement joins TRBV29-1 to TRBJ1-2; the D is unclear. The ends were cut back, 0 bases at V and 4 bases at J, with 12 bases in the middle. CDR1 and CDR2 from the germline V gene are SQVTM and ANQGSEA. The CDR3 consists of 14 residues. CDR3 nucleotides: TGCAGCGTTGAAGATCAACAGCGGCGCTATGGCTACACCTTC. Protein sequence: CSVEDQQRRYGYTF.